Below, 16 T cell receptor beta chains from the same sample are listed, as sequenced in a study of shared T cell receptors in the human thymus. The method was immunoSEQ multiplex PCR; TCRdb's version includes in-frame clones alone and lacks a portion of them. The table lists roughly 700,000 clones, roughly 90% of them singletons. These data were also reused for a study on human thymus T cells.

Sequenced material: thymocytes. These receptor sequences come from a boy under three years old with a congenital heart defect.

V is TRBV6-5 and J is TRBJ1-6, with TRBD1 identical over 7 bases. Trimming took 4 bases from V and 2 from J; bases not matched to a gene: 5. The CDR3 has 16 residues. Looked up from germline, CDR1 is MNHEY and CDR2 is SVGAGI. In nucleotides, the CDR3 is TGTGCCAGCAGTTCCAGACAGGGACCCTATAATTCACCCCTCCACTTT. It is translated as CASSSRQGPYNSPLHF.

The chain carries TRBV19 and TRBJ2-7, with D possibly matching TRBD2 (5 bases). Germline CDR1 is LNHDA and CDR2 is SQIVND (reference sequence). With 5 bases removed from V and 2 bases from J, the gap between germline ends came to 16 bases. The CDR3 extends over 15 amino acids. The CDR3 DNA reads as TGTGCCAGTAGTCCCCTCACGGGAATCCCCTACGAGCAGTACTTC. As protein: CASSPLTGIPYEQYF.

The gene calls are TRBV7-8 and TRBJ2-3, with TRBD2 matching 11 bases. V lost 4 bases and J lost 5; bases outside the gene matches: 5. The CDR3 consists of 15 residues. Germline CDR1 is SGHVS and CDR2 is FQNEAQ. In DNA, the CDR3 is TGTGCCAGCAGCTCACTAGCGGGAGAGGAAGATACGCAGTATTTT. This codes for CASSSLAGEEDTQYF.

The genes are TRBV4-3 and TRBJ2-3; weak D call: TRBD1 (5 bases). The V end lost 3 bases, the J end lost 1 base, and 14 bases lay between the germline ends. Germline values: CDR1 LGHNA, CDR2 YSLEER. This CDR3 comprises 16 residues. The CDR3 sequence is CASSHRAGQGTDTQYF. The CDR3 DNA is TGCGCCAGCAGCCATCGTGCAGGGCAGGGCACAGATACGCAGTATTTT.

A single count supports this clone. V is TRBV7-6 and J is TRBJ2-3, with a weak D call TRBD1 (5 bases). V gave up 5 bases and J gave up 0 bases, with 15 bases separating them. The CDR3 totals 16 residues. Germline V CDR1 and CDR2: SGHVS, FNYEAQ. The CDR3 loop reads CASSPEGVGSTDTQYF. CDR3 in DNA: TGTGCCAGCAGCCCCGAAGGGGTCGGAAGCACAGATACGCAGTATTTT.

This chain links TRBV28 with TRBJ2-7; TRBD1 is a possible D gene (5 bases). CDR1 MDHEN and CDR2 SYDVKM come from the germline V gene. Trimming took off 0 bases at V and 6 bases at J, with 21 bases between the two ends. The CDR3 has 17 amino acids. The CDR3 nucleotides are TGTGCCAGCAGTTTATGCGAGTTGCAGGGCTGCTCGGCCGAGCAGTACTTC. Encoded protein: CASSLCELQGCSAEQYF.

This CDR3 reads CASSSLPGQGAEQYF. The CDR3 region has the DNA TGTGCCAGCAGTTCCCTACCGGGACAGGGTGCCGAGCAGTACTTC. The chain uses TRBV28 and TRBJ2-7; 9 bases map to TRBD1. Germline CDR1 is MDHEN and CDR2 is SYDVKM. The CDR3 spans 15 residues. With V trimmed by 4 bases and J by 6 bases, 10 bases remained unmatched.

The chain combines TRBV7-9 with TRBJ2-4; maybe TRBD2 (6 bases). V was cut by 0 bases and J by 2 bases, with 20 bases left in between. The germline CDR1 and CDR2 sequences are SEHNR and FQNEAQ (reference sequence). The CDR3 sequence is 19 residues long. CDR3 nucleotide sequence: TGTGCCAGCAGCTTAGCCCGAGAGGAGGGCAACGGAACCAAAAACATTCAGTACTTC. The encoded protein is CASSLAREEGNGTKNIQYF.

The chain recombines TRBV19 with TRBJ2-1; 10 nucleotides line up with TRBD2. This CDR3 has 15 residues. After removal of 7 bases from V and 4 bases from J, the junction contained 7 bases not matched to a gene. Germline V gives CDR1 LNHDA, CDR2 SQIVND (reference sequence). DNA for the CDR3: TGTGCCAGTACTCATCTAGCGGGAGATTACAATGAGCAGTTCTTC. This codes for CASTHLAGDYNEQFF.

The sample holds a few counts of this clone. The V call is TRBV19, the J call TRBJ1-1, with a possible D match to TRBD1 (6 bases). The V and J ends lost 4 bases and 10 bases respectively, with 22 bases between them. Germline loops: CDR1 LNHDA, CDR2 SQIVND (reference sequence). The CDR3 spans 15 residues. CDR3 DNA sequence: TGTGCCAGTAGTAAAGGGACACTGACATCCACCCGAGCTTTCTTT. It codes for CASSKGTLTSTRAFF.

The chain is built from TRBV30 and TRBJ2-1, with 14 bases identical to TRBD2. Germline V lookup: CDR1 GTSNPN, CDR2 SVGIG (reference sequence). After removal of 2 bases from V and 12 bases from J, the junction contained 12 bases not matched to a gene. The CDR3 has 16 residues. The CDR3 nucleotides are TGTGCCTGGAGTCCTAAGCGGGGACTAGCGGGGGTAGGGCAGTTCTTC. Protein sequence: CAWSPKRGLAGVGQFF.

This clone was counted between two and nine times. The rearrangement uses TRBV25-1 and TRBJ1-2, with D maybe TRBD1 (6 bases). CDR1 is MGHDK, CDR2 SYGVNS, per germline. V was pared by 1 base and J by 6 bases, with 9 bases between. CDR3 length: 13 residues. The CDR3 bases are TGTGCCAGCAGTGAATCACACAGGGATGGCTACACCTTC. It yields the protein CASSESHRDGYTF.

The table lists this clone with a few counts. V gene TRBV28 combines with J gene TRBJ2-7; D gene unclear. Germline-derived CDR1 and CDR2 are MDHEN and SYDVKM. CDR3 length: 11 residues. The CDR3 loop reads CSAGFTYEQYF. CDR3 coding DNA: TGTTCTGCCGGGTTTACCTACGAGCAGTACTTC. The entire variable domain, with the rest obtained from reference TRBV28 and TRBJ2-7, is as follows: DVKVTQSSRYLVKRTGEKVFLECVQDMDHENMFWYRQDPGLGLRLIYFSYDVKMKEKGDIPEGYSVSREKKERFSLILESASTNQTSMYLCSAGFTYEQYFGPGTRLTVT.

The V gene is TRBV15, the J gene TRBJ1-5, with D possibly being TRBD1 (5 bases). Trimming removed 1 base at V and 3 bases at J, with 13 bases between. The CDR3 covers 16 residues. The germline CDR1 and CDR2 sequences are LNHNV and YYDKDF (reference sequence). DNA for the CDR3: TGTGCCACCAGCAGAGTACAGGTGGCCGTCAATCAGCCCCAGCATTTT. Its protein is CATSRVQVAVNQPQHF.

The chain combines TRBV30 with TRBJ1-3; 7 bases align to TRBD1. Trimming cost V 3 bases and J 3 bases; bases outside gene matches: 20. This CDR3 comprises 19 residues. Germline assignment: CDR1 GTSNPN and CDR2 SVGIG (reference sequence). The CDR3 bases are TGTGCCTGGAGCGACAGGATAGGGACAGTAGTCCCCCGTGGAAACACCATATATTTT. It codes for CAWSDRIGTVVPRGNTIYF.

V is TRBV4-3 and J is TRBJ2-1; a weak D match, TRBD2 (6 bases). Germline lookup yields CDR1 LGHNA and CDR2 YSLEER. The CDR3 has 16 residues. Deletions cut 0 bases from V and 4 bases from J, with 13 bases between. CDR3 amino acids: CASSQDHLAWYNEQFF. CDR3 sequence (DNA): TGCGCCAGCAGCCAAGATCACCTAGCGTGGTACAATGAGCAGTTCTTC.